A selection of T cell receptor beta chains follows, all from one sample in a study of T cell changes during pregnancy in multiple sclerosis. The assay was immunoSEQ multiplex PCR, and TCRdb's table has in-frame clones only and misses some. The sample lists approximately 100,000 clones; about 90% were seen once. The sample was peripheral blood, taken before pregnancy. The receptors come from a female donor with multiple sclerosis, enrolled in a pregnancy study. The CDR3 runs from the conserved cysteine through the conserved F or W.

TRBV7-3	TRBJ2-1	CASSLTWTAYNEQFF
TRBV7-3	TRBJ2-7	CASSAGTGEGYEQYF
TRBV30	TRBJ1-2	CAWSGQPNYGYTF
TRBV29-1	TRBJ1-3	CSATGTGGGNTIYF
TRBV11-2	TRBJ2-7	CASSFRRGYEQYF
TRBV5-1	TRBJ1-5	CASSPEVGSNQPQHF
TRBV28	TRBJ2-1	CASLSGNTYNEQFF
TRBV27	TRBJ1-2	CASRSLDSMGYTF
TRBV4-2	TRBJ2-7	CASSHGDRERANEQYF
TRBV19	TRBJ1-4	CASSIVWTATNEKLFF
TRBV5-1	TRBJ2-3	CASSLPRGASSTDTQYF
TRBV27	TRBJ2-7	CASKRRRGRSSYEQYF
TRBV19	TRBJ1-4	CASRGSRQHATNEKLFF
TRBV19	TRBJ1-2	CASSDRGTADGYTF
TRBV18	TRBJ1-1	CASSLGQAGNTEAFF
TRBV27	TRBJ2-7	CASSPFPLYVAEQYF